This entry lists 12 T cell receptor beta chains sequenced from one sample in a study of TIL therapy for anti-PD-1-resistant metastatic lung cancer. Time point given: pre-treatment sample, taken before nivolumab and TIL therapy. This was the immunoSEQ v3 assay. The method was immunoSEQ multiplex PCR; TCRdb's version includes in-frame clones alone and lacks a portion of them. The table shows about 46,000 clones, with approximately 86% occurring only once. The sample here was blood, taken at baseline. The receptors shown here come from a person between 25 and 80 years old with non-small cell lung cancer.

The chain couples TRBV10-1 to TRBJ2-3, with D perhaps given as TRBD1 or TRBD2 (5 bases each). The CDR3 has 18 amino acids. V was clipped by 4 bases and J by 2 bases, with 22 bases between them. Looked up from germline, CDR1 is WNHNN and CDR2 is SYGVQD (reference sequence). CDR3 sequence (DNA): TGCGCCAGCAGTGGAGCGGTGGATAGGGGTATGGACACAGATACGCAGTATTTT. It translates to CASSGAVDRGMDTDTQYF.

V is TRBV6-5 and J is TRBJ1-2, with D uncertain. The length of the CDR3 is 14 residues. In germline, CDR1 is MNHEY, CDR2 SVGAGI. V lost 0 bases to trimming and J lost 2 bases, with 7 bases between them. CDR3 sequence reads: CASSYSVLNYGYTF. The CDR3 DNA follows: TGTGCCAGCAGTTACTCTGTACTGAACTATGGCTACACCTTC.

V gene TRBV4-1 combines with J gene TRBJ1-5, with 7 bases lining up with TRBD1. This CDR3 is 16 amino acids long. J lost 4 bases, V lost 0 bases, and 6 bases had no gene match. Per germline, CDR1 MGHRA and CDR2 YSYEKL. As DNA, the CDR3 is TGCGCCAGCAGCCAAGAGGTGACAGGGTTTAATCAGCCCCAGCATTTT. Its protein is CASSQEVTGFNQPQHF.

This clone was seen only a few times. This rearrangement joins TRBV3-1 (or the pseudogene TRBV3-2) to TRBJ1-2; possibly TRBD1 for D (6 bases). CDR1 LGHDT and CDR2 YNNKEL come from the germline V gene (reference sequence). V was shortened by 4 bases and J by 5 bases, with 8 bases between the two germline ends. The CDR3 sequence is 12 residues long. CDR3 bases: TGTGCCAGCAGCCGGACAGATTATGGCTACACCTTC. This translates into CASSRTDYGYTF.

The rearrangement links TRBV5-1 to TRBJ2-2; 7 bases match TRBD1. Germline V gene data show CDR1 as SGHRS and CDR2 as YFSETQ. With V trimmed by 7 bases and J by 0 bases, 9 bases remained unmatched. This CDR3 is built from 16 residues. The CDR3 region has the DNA TGCGCCAGCGGGGACAGACCTAACGCGAACACCGGGGAGCTGTTTTTT. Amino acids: CASGDRPNANTGELFF.

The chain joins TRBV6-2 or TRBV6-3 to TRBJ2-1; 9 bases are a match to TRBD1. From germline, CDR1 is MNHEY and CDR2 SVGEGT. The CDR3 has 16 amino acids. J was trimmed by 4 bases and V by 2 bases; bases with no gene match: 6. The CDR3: CASSYPDRGDYNEQFF. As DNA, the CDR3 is TGTGCCAGCAGTTACCCCGACAGGGGGGATTACAATGAGCAGTTCTTC.

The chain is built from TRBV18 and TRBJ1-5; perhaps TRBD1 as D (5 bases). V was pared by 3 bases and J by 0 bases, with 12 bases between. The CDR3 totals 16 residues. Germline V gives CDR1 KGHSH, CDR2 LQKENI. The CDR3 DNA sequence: TGTGCCAGCTCACCCTCGGGGGGGGTTAGCAATCAGCCCCAGCATTTT. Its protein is CASSPSGGVSNQPQHF.

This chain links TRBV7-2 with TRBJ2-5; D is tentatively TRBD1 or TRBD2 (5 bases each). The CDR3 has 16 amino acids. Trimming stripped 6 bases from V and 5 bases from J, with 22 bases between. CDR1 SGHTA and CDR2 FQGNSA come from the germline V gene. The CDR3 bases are TGTGCCAGCAGATTAAGCGGACACTACAAGTCGGAGACCCAGTACTTC. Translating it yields CASRLSGHYKSETQYF.

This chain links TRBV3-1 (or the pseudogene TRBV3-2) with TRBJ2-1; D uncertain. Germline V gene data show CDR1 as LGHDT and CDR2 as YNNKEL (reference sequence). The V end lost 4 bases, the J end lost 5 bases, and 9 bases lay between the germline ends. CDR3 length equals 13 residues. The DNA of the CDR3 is TGTGCCAGCAGCCCATCAGAAGACAATGAGCAGTTCTTC. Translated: CASSPSEDNEQFF.

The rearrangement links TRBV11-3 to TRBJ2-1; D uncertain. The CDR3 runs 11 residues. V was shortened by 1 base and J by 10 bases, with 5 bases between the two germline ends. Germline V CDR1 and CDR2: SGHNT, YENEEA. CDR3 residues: CASSLGGEQFF. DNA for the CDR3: TGTGCCAGCAGCTTAGGTGGGGAGCAGTTCTTC.

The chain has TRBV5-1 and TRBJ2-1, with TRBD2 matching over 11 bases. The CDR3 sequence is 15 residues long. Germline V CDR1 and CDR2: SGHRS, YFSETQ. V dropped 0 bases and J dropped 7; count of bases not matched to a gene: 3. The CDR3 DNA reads TGCGCCAGCAGCTTGGCTAGCGGGAGGAGAAATGAGCAGTTCTTC. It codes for CASSLASGRRNEQFF. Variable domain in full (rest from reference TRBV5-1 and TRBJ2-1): KAGVTQTPRYLIKTRGQQVTLSCSPISGHRSVSWYQQTPGQGLQFLFEYFSETQRNKGNFPGRFSGRQFSNSRSEMNVSTLELGDSALYLCASSLASGRRNEQFFGPGTRLTVL.

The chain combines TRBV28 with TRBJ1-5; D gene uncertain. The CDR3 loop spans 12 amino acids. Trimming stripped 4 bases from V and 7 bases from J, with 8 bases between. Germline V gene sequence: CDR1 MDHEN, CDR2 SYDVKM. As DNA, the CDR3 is TGTGCCAGCAGTTGGGTTATGCAGCCCCAGCATTTT. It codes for CASSWVMQPQHF.